A selection of T cell receptor beta chains follows, all from one sample in a study of blood T cell repertoires in COVID-19. The protocol was immunoSEQ multiplex PCR, while the TCRdb copy is restricted to in-frame clones and leaves out a portion. Of 300,000 to 450,000 clones in the sample, more than 70% were seen once. The sample comprised peripheral blood. These receptors were obtained from a woman aged 60-75 years with COVID-19, enrolled during active disease. CDR3s include the opening cysteine and the closing phenylalanine or tryptophan. D genes are given only for firm matches. Only part of the rows carry a size: once, few, many, or a class if the clone is expanded.

clone_size	d_call	v_call	j_call	cdr3_nt	cdr3_aa
NA	NA	TRBV5-4	TRBJ1-4	TGTGCCAGCAGCTTTAGACTGAATAATGAAAAACTGTTTTTT	CASSFRLNNEKLFF
NA	NA	TRBV3-1/TRBV3-2	TRBJ2-5	TGTGCCAGCAGCCGACTTCCCTTTCCGGAGACCCAGTACTTC	CASSRLPFPETQYF
NA	NA	TRBV24-1	TRBJ2-7	TGTGCCACCAGTGATAAACAGGTCCCTCCCTTCTACGAGCAGTACTTC	CATSDKQVPPFYEQYF
once	NA	TRBV9	TRBJ2-5	TGTGCCAGCAGCGTAGACAGCCAAGAGACCCAGTACTTC	CASSVDSQETQYF
once	NA	TRBV28	TRBJ1-2	TGTGCCAGCAGTTTGGGGGCTCGAGGCTACACCTTC	CASSLGARGYTF
NA	NA	TRBV28	TRBJ2-2	TGTGCCAGCAAATTATTTACGACGGGTACCGGGGAGCTGTTTTTT	CASKLFTTGTGELFF
NA	TRBD1	TRBV5-1	TRBJ1-2	TGCGCCAGCAGCTTGGGTGGGACAGGAAACTATGGCTACACCTTC	CASSLGGTGNYGYTF
NA	NA	TRBV10-1	TRBJ2-2	TGCGCCAGCAGCGACCAGAGGACAGTGAACACCGGGGAGCTGTTTTTT	CASSDQRTVNTGELFF
NA	NA	TRBV19	TRBJ2-5	TGTGCCAGTAGTAACTTTAGGGGTAGCGAGACCCAGTACTTC	CASSNFRGSETQYF
NA	TRBD1	TRBV10-3	TRBJ1-1	TGTGCCATCAGTACCTGGACAGGGAGGGACACTGAAGCTTTCTTT	CAISTWTGRDTEAFF
NA	NA	TRBV6-5	TRBJ1-1	TGTGCCAGCAGGGGGCCAGGTTCCGCTGAAGCTTTCTTT	CASRGPGSAEAFF
few	TRBD1	TRBV27	TRBJ1-2	TGTGCCAGCAGTTCACGTCCCTTGACAGGGGTTGGGGGCTACACCTTC	CASSSRPLTGVGGYTF
many	TRBD1	TRBV18	TRBJ2-7	TGTGCCAGCTCACCACAAAGGACAGGGGTCCGCGGGGAGCAGTACTTC	CASSPQRTGVRGEQYF
once	NA	TRBV3-1/TRBV3-2	TRBJ1-3	TGTGCCAGCAGCCATAGAGGAAACACCATATATTTT	CASSHRGNTIYF
NA	TRBD2	TRBV6-2/TRBV6-3	TRBJ2-1	TGTGCCAGCAGTCCAAGACTAGCGGGGGGATACAATGAGCAGTTCTTC	CASSPRLAGGYNEQFF
NA	NA	TRBV19	TRBJ1-1	TGTGCCAGTAGTATCGGAAGAGGGAGCACTGAAGCTTTCTTT	CASSIGRGSTEAFF
NA	NA	TRBV5-1	TRBJ1-5	TGCGCCAGCAGGGAGGGAATGGGCAATCAGCCCCAGCATTTT	CASREGMGNQPQHF
NA	NA	TRBV28	TRBJ1-6	TGTGCCAGCAGTTTCCGGAATTCACCCCTCCACTTT	CASSFRNSPLHF
NA	TRBD2	TRBV24-1	TRBJ2-7	TGTGCCACGGGCGTGGGAGGGGACGAGCAGTACTTC	CATGVGGDEQYF
NA	TRBD1	TRBV19	TRBJ1-1	TGTGCCACCTCGGACAGGATTAACACTGAAGCTTTCTTT	CATSDRINTEAFF
NA	TRBD1	TRBV19	TRBJ1-5	TGTGCCAGTAGGGACAGGGGGCTGAGCAATCAGCCCCAGCATTTT	CASRDRGLSNQPQHF
NA	NA	TRBV5-6	TRBJ1-5	TGTGCCAGCAGCTTGGCCGGCGGCCTCGTCAATCAGCCCCAGCATTTT	CASSLAGGLVNQPQHF
NA	NA	TRBV30	TRBJ1-3	TGTGCCGGACTACTTGAGATTGGGTACACCATATATTTT	CAGLLEIGYTIYF
NA	NA	TRBV7-9	TRBJ1-2	TGTGCCAGCAGCTTAGAACAGGGAACCTTGGAAAACTATGGCTACACCTTC	CASSLEQGTLENYGYTF
many	NA	TRBV19	TRBJ1-1	TGTGCCAGTAGTATCCGAGGTCGGAACACTGAAGCTTTCTTT	CASSIRGRNTEAFF
few	NA	TRBV6-1	TRBJ1-1	TGTGCCAGCAGTGAAGCGCGGGCCACTGAAGCTTTCTTT	CASSEARATEAFF
once	TRBD2	TRBV10-3	TRBJ2-1	TGTGCCATCAGGGGACTACAGCCCGAGCAGTTCTTC	CAIRGLQPEQFF
NA	NA	TRBV2	TRBJ2-2	TGTGCCAGCAGGATGGGGACAACCGCGAACACCGGGGAGCTGTTTTTT	CASRMGTTANTGELFF